The clone carrying this T cell receptor beta chain has more than one count but fewer than ten. These data originate in a study of blood T cells in healthy people across ages. The J segment lost 6 bases and the V segment lost 2 bases, leaving 4 bases of the junction unmatched. This CDR3 is built from 13 residues. Germline V gene lookup returns CDR1 SGHRS and CDR2 YFSETQ. A J-beta primer mix and a sample-barcoded 5' primer were used in a second PCR of roughly 7 to 12 cycles. In TCRdb, the 5' RACE reads were re-called with MiXCR into one record per CDR3 protein. This table has fewer than 2 million distinct CDR3 sequences, approximately 40% appearing once.

This chain connects TRBV5-1 to TRBJ1-2; TRBD1 agrees at 7 bases. Sample: blood. The sequence came from a human donor in good health. The CDR3 DNA is TGCGCCAGCAGCTTTGGGACAGAGGATGGCTACACCTTC. It specifies CASSFGTEDGYTF.